This T cell receptor (beta chain) was sequenced during a study of blood T cell repertoires in COVID-19. Study summary: Both acute and convalescent COVID-19 samples were obtained from the United States, Italy and Spain. Sources were T cells, B-cell-depleted T cells, or PBMCs; the material itself was cDNA or gDNA.

Original handling: Counts of nucleated cells, estimated from reference gene primer amplification, were obtained. Only in-frame clones appear in the TCRdb table, and some are missing; sequencing was by immunoSEQ multiplex PCR. The DNA was the basis for D and trimming; V, J and clone size are from that table. The sample consists of some 340,000 clones, less than 85% of them appearing once. The CDR3 runs to 14 residues. Germline V gene data show CDR1 as SEHNR and CDR2 as FQNEAQ (reference sequence). Unmatched junction bases numbered 8, after V lost 11 bases and J lost 1 base. This rearrangement joins TRBV7-9 to TRBJ2-1; 7 bases agree with TRBD2. This clonotype was sampled from a young woman with acute or convalescent COVID-19. The sequencing sample was made of peripheral blood. The CDR3 nucleotides read TGTGCCTTCCCGGGGGGTGGTTCCTACAATGAGCAGTTCTTC. This encodes CAFPGGGSYNEQFF.